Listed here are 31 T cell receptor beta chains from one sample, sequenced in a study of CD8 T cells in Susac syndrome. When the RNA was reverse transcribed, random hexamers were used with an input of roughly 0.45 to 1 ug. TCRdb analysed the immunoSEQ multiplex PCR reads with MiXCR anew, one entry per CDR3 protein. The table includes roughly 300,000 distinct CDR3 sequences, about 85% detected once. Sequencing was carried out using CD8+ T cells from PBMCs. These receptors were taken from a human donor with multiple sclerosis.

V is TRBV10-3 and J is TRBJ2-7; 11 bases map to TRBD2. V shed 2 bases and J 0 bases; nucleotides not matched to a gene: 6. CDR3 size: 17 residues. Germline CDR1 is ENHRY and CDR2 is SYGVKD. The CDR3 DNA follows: TGTGCCATCAGTGAGACTAGCGGGAGTGTCCGCTCCTACGAGCAGTACTTC. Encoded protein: CAISETSGSVRSYEQYF.

DNA for the CDR3: TGTGCCACCAGCAGAGATCCCGGGACAGTCAATGAGCAGTTCTTC. Translation gives CATSRDPGTVNEQFF. This rearrangement joins TRBV15 to TRBJ2-1, with TRBD1 identical over 7 bases. CDR3 length equals 15 residues. Germline loops: CDR1 LNHNV, CDR2 YYDKDF (reference sequence). Unmatched junction bases numbered 5, after V lost 0 bases and J lost 6 bases.

The CDR3 DNA reads as TGTGCCAGCAGCCTCCGAGGCACGAGCACCGGGGAGCTGTTTTTT. Protein: CASSLRGTSTGELFF. J is TRBJ2-2 and V is TRBV14; no firm D call. Per germline, CDR1 SGHDN and CDR2 FVKESK. Trimming removed 4 bases from V and 4 bases from J, with 13 bases in between. The CDR3 is 15 residues long.

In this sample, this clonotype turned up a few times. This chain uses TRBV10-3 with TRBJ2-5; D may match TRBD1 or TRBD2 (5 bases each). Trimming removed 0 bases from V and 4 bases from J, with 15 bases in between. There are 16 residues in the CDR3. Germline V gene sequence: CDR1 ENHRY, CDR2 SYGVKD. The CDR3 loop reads CAISESGVTQVETQYF. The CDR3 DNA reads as TGTGCCATCAGTGAGTCGGGGGTAACGCAGGTAGAGACCCAGTACTTC.

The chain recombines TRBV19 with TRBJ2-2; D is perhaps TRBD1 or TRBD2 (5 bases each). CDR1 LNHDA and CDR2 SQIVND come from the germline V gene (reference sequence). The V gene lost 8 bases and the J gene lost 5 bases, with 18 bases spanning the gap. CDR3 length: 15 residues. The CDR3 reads CASHRGATLTGELFF. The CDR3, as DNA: TGTGCCAGTCACCGGGGCGCAACCTTAACCGGGGAGCTGTTTTTT.

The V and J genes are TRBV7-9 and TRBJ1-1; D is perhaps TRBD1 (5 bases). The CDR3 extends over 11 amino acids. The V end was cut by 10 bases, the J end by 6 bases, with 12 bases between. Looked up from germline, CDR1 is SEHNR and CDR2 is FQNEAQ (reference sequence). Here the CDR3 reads CAIPWGAEAFF. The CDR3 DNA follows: TGTGCCATCCCGTGGGGCGCTGAAGCTTTCTTT.

The CDR3 loop is CASSPWTTSDEQYF. CDR3 DNA sequence: TGTGCCAGCAGTCCCTGGACGACTAGCGACGAGCAGTACTTC. This chain uses TRBV2 with TRBJ2-7, with 8 bases aligning to TRBD2. Losses at the gene ends were 5 bases for V and 5 bases for J; bases not matched to a gene: 8. Germline values: CDR1 SNHLY, CDR2 FYNNEI. The CDR3 has 14 amino acids.

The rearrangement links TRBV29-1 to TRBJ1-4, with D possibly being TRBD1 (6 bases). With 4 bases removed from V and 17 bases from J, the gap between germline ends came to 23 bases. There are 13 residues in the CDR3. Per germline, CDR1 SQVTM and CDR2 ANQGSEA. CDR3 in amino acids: CSVVTGGDEKPFF. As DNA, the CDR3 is TGCAGCGTTGTGACGGGGGGCGATGAAAAACCTTTTTTT.

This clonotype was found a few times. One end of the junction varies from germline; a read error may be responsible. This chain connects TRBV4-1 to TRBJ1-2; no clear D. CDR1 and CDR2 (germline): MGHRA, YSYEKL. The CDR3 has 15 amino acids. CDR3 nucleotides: TGCGCCAGTAGCCAAGAACCACGGACCAACTATGGCTACACCTTC. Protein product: CASSQEPRTNYGYTF.

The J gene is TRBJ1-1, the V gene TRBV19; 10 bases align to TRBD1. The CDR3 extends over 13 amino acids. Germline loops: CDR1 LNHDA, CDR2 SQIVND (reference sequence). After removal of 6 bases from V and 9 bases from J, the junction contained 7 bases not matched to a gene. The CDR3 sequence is CASSSTGGRQAFF. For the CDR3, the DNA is TGTGCCAGTAGCTCGACAGGGGGCCGCCAAGCTTTCTTT.

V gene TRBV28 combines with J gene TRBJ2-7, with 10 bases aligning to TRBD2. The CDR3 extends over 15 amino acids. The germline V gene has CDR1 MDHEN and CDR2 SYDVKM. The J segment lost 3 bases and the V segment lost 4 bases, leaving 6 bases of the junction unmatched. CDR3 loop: CASSSRLAGLYEQYF. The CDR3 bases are TGTGCCAGCAGTTCTCGACTAGCGGGCCTCTACGAGCAGTACTTC.

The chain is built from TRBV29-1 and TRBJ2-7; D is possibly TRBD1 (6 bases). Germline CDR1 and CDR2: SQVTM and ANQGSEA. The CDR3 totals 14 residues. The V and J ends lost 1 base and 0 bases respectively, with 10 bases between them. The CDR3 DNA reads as TGCAGCGTTGAAGGCAGGGGTTCCTCCTACGAGCAGTACTTC. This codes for CSVEGRGSSYEQYF.

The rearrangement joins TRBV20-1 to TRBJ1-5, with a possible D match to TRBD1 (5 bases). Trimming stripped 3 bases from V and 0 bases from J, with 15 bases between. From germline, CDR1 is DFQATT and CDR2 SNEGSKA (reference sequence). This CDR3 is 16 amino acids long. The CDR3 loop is CSASWRDGHSNQPQHF. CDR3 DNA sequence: TGCAGTGCTAGCTGGAGGGACGGTCATAGCAATCAGCCCCAGCATTTT.

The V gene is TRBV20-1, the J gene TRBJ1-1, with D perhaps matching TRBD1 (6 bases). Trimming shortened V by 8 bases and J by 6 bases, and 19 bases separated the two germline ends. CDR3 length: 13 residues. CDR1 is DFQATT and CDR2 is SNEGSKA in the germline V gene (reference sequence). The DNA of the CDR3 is TGCAGTACGAACAGGGAATCCGCCCCTGAAGCTTTCTTT. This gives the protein CSTNRESAPEAFF.

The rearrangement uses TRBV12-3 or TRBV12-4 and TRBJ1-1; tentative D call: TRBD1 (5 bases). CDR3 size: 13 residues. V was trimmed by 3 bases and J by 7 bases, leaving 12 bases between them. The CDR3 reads CASSLWRDLEAFF. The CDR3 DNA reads TGTGCCAGCAGTTTGTGGAGGGACCTTGAAGCTTTCTTT.

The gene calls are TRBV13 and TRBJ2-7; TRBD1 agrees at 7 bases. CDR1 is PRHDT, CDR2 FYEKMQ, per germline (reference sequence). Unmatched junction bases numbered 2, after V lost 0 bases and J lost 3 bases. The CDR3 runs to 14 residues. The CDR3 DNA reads TGTGCCAGCAGCTTAGGGCCAGGGGGCTACGAGCAGTACTTC. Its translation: CASSLGPGGYEQYF.

The CDR3 DNA follows: TGCGCCAGCAGTGAGGGGCTGTTTCACTCCTACAATGAGCAGTTCTTC. It codes for CASSEGLFHSYNEQFF. The chain combines TRBV5-1 with TRBJ2-1, with D perhaps matching TRBD1 or TRBD2 (5 bases each). The length of the CDR3 is 16 residues. The V gene lost 5 bases and the J gene lost 0 bases, with 15 bases spanning the gap. The V gene's germline CDR1 is SGHRS and CDR2 YFSETQ.

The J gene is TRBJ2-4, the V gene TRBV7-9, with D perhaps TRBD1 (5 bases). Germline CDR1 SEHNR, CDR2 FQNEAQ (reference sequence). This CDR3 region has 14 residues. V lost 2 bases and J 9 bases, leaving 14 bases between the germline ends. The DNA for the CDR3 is TGTGCCAGCAGCTTAACCCAGGGAAGAGGCATTCAGTACTTC. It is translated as CASSLTQGRGIQYF.

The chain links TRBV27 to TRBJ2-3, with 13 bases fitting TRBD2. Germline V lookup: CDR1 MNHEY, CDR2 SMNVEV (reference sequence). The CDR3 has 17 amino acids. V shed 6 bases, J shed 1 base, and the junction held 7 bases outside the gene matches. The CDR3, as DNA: TGTGCCAGCAGAGCCGGGACTAGCGGGGTGGGCACAGATACGCAGTATTTT. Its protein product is CASRAGTSGVGTDTQYF.

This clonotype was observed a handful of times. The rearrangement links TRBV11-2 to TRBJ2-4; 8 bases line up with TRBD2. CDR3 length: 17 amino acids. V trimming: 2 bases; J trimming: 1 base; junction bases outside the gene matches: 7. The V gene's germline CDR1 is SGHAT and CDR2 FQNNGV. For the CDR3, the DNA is TGTGCCAGCAGCTTATACCCACTAGCGGTTGCCAAAAACATTCAGTACTTC. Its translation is CASSLYPLAVAKNIQYF.

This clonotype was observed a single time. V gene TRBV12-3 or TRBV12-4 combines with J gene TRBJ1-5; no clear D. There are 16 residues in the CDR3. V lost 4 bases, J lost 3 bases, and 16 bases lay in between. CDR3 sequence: CASSSSRAGNNQPQHF. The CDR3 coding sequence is TGTGCCAGCAGTTCCTCCCGGGCAGGTAACAATCAGCCCCAGCATTTT.

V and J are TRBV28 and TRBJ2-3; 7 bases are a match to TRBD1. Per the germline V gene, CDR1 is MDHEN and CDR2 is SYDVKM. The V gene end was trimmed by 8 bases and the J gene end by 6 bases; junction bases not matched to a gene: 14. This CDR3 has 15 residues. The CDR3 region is CASQTGDRPLDTQYF. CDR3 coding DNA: TGTGCCAGCCAAACAGGGGATCGGCCCCTTGATACGCAGTATTTT.

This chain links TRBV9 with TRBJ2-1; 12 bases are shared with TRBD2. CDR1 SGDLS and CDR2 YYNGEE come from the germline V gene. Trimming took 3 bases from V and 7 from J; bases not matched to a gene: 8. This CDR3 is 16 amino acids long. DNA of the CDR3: TGTGCCAGCAGCGCCCATTCCGGGACTAGCGGGAATGAGCAGTTCTTC. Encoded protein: CASSAHSGTSGNEQFF.

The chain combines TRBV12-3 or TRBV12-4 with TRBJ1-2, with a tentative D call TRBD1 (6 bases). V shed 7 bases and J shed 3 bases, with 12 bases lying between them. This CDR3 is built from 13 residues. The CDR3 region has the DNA TGTGCCAGCACCTGGGGGACACACTATGGCTACACCTTC. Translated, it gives CASTWGTHYGYTF.

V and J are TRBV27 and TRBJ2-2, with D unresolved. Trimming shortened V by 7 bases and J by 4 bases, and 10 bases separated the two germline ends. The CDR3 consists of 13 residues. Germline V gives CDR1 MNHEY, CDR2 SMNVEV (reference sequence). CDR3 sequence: CASNTHGTGELFF. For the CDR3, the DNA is TGTGCCAGCAATACCCACGGCACCGGGGAGCTGTTTTTT.

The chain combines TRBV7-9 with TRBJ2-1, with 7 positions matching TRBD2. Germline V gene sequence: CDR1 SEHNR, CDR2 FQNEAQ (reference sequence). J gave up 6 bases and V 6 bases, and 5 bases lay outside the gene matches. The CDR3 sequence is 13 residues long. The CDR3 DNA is TGTGCCAGCAGTTTCCCTAGCGGCAATGAGCAGTTCTTC. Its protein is CASSFPSGNEQFF.

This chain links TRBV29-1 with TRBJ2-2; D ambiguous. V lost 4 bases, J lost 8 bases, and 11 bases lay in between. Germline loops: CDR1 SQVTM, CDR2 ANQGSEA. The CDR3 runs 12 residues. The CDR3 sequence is CSVVHSRGELFF. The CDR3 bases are TGCAGCGTTGTTCACTCCAGGGGGGAGCTGTTTTTT.

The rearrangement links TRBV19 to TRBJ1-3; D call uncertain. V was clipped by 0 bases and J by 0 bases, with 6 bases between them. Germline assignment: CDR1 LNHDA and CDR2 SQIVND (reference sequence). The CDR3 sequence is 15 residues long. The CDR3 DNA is TGTGCCAGTAGTATAGAAGCGTACTCTGGAAACACCATATATTTT. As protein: CASSIEAYSGNTIYF.

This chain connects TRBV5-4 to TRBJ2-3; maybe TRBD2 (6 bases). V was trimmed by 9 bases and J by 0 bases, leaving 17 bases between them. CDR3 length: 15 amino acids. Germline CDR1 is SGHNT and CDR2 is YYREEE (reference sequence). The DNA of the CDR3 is TGTGCCATTCGGACGGGGGTGCCAAGCACAGATACGCAGTATTTT. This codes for CAIRTGVPSTDTQYF.

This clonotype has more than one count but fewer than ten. The CDR3 reads CASSSWTSLVEQYF. The CDR3 DNA sequence: TGTGCCAGCAGCTCATGGACATCCCTCGTTGAGCAGTACTTC. The chain carries TRBV7-2 and TRBJ2-7, with D possibly being TRBD1 (5 bases). V lost 4 bases and J lost 7, with 17 bases in between. This CDR3 spans 14 amino acids. Germline assignment: CDR1 SGHTA and CDR2 FQGNSA.

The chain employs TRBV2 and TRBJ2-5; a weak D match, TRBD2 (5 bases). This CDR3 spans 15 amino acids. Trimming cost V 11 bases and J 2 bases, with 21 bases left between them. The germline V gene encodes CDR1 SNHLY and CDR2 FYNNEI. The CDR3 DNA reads TGTGCCTCACAAAAGCGCGTGCGGGTGCAAGAGACCCAGTACTTC. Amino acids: CASQKRVRVQETQYF.